The table lists the clone carrying this T cell receptor beta chain with many counts. This specimen comes from a study of molecular identifiers for immune sequencing clone quantification. V lost 1 base, J lost 0 bases, and 8 bases stayed unmatched. This CDR3 has 18 amino acids. Germline V gene data show CDR1 as SGHVS and CDR2 as FQNEAQ. The use of previously described methods and listed TCR primers produced the bulk TCR libraries. Using its own MiXCR run on the PCR reads, TCRdb lists one record per CDR3 protein. This repertoire shows about 630,000 distinct CDR3 sequences, 25% found once; its top ten account for roughly 0.83%.

The sequence came from a human donor in good health. Some libraries in this study had Jurkat cell RNA spiked in. The rearrangement uses TRBV7-8 and TRBJ2-3, with 9 bases lining up with TRBD2. The sample was naive CD8+ T cells from blood, with Jurkat cell RNA spiked in. The subset was: FACS-sorted CD8+CD4-CCR7+CD45RA+ naive T cells. The CDR3 DNA follows: TGTGCCAGCAGCTTAGTTTCGGCTAGCGGGGATAGCACAGATACGCAGTATTTT. The encoded protein is CASSLVSASGDSTDTQYF.